This is a list of T cell receptor beta chains from one sample in a study of T cells in Graves' hyperthyroidism and ophthalmopathy. TCRdb itself ran the multiplex PCR reads through MiXCR, one entry per CDR3 protein. The sample includes a few hundred thousand distinct CDR3 sequences, around 14% of them seen just once. The sample comprised blood. Receptors originate from a woman under 40 with Graves' hyperthyroidism. CDR3s leave out the opening cysteine and the closing phenylalanine or tryptophan.

v_call	cdr3_length	j_call	cdr3_aa
TRBV11-2	14	TRBJ2-2	ASSNRLASNTGELF
TRBV14	13	TRBJ1-1	ASSLGGYLGTEAF
TRBV11-1	15	TRBJ1-6	ASSPGQPSSYNSPLH
TRBV20-1	12	TRBJ2-1	SAHGSSSYNEQF
TRBV20-1	11	TRBJ2-2	SVSRDYDGELF
TRBV6-2/TRBV6-3	12	TRBJ2-5	ASSYDRVRETQY
TRBV3-1	17	TRBJ2-1	ASSQRTGLELISLNEQF
TRBV24-1	11	TRBJ2-7	ATSSYNSYEQY
TRBV24-1	14	TRBJ2-1	ATSDSGLAGGREQF
TRBV7-3	13	TRBJ2-5	ASSPLGRRIETQY
TRBV3-1	13	TRBJ2-3	ASSQSTLSPDTQY
TRBV20-1	15	TRBJ2-3	SASRSGRTLGPDTQY
TRBV9	14	TRBJ2-7	ASSESSVFVLGEQY
TRBV2	9	TRBJ1-2	ASSRFSGYT
TRBV9	12	TRBJ1-4	ASSPMGFNEKLF
TRBV20-1	9	TRBJ2-2	SANGPGELF
TRBV28	12	TRBJ1-5	AAAPWGPNQPQH
TRBV30	12	TRBJ1-4	AWSRGSVGEKLF
TRBV4-2	17	TRBJ2-3	ASSQAPTSGRRGTDTQY
TRBV27	13	TRBJ2-1	ASNLFTGSYNEQF
TRBV27	11	TRBJ1-1	ASSFYRGDEAF
TRBV12-3/TRBV12-4	12	TRBJ2-2	ASQRTEYTGELF
TRBV3-1	12	TRBJ2-1	ASSQAGLLNEQF
TRBV10-3	13	TRBJ2-3	AISASSGRTDTQY
TRBV20-1	14	TRBJ1-5	SAQPGTGGSGQPQH
TRBV30	15	TRBJ2-3	AWSVIWTGGTTDTQY
TRBV27	10	TRBJ1-1	ASSSGDTEAF
TRBV6-1	11	TRBJ1-1	ASSGSPATEAF
TRBV6-2/TRBV6-3	12	TRBJ2-1	ASSYSSGVNEQF
TRBV19	17	TRBJ2-3	ASSIASFRGTSQTDTQY
TRBV6-1	12	TRBJ2-7	ASLLREGQGEQY